This T cell receptor beta chain was retrieved from a study of T cells in Graves' hyperthyroidism and ophthalmopathy. Study-wide background: Peripheral blood was acquired at first diagnosis, ahead of any therapy whatsoever.

CDR1 and CDR2 from the germline V gene are SGHNT and YYREEE (reference sequence). CDR3 length equals 16 residues. The V end was cut by 4 bases, the J end by 7 bases, with 20 bases between. What was amplified from RNA transcripts were TCR beta CDR3 regions. First-round RT-PCR with HTBI primers amplified the TCR CDR3 region. TCRdb reprocessed the multiplex PCR reads with MiXCR, giving one entry per CDR3 protein. The repertoire holds around 100,000 distinct CDR3 sequences, with approximately 48% as singletons. General study points: Researchers found most expanded thyroid clonotypes above 0.001 in blood as well.

Those with hyperthyroidism were 18 to 65 years old, newly diagnosed, and ill for under 2 months. Isolation of PBMCs was performed on 8 to 10 ml fresh peripheral blood. This clonotype was detected ten times or more. Antigen unknown. The V and J genes are TRBV5-4 and TRBJ2-2, with a weak D call TRBD2 (6 bases). Sequenced sample: blood. The source of this sequence is a man aged 35 to 55 with Graves' hyperthyroidism. The CDR3 here is CASSPGGGQEGGELFF. The CDR3 DNA is TGTGCCAGCAGCCCGGGCGGAGGGCAGGAAGGCGGGGAGCTGTTTTTT.